Listed here are 15 T cell receptor beta chains from one sample, sequenced in a study of cytomegalovirus exposure and HLA in healthy donors. Vbeta (60) and Jbeta (13) primers were used in the PCR. Clones were read by immunoSEQ multiplex PCR, and TCRdb kept only the in-frame ones, dropping some. Found here are about 120,000 clones, roughly 9% of them singletons; the top ten hold 6% to 7.5%. Material: PBMCs. These receptors were taken from a woman aged 40 to 55 in good health and CMV-seropositive.

This clone was counted a few times. Its ends do not fully match the called genes, so a read error is possible. Other nucleotide sequences in the sample specify the same CDR3. This chain connects TRBV2 to TRBJ2-2; tentative D call: TRBD2 (6 bases). This CDR3 region has 15 residues. Per germline, CDR1 SNHLY and CDR2 FYNNEI. The CDR3 coding sequence is TGTGCCAGCAGCTGGGCGGGGCTCAACACCGGGGAACTGTTTTTT. Amino acid sequence: CASSWAGLNTGELFF.

The chain links TRBV14 to TRBJ1-2; maybe TRBD1 (6 bases). V lost 4 bases and J 4 bases, leaving 16 bases between the germline ends. Germline CDR1 SGHDN, CDR2 FVKESK. The length of the CDR3 is 15 residues. The CDR3 nucleotides read TGTGCCAGCAGCCCGGGACACAAACCTCTCTATGGCTACACCTTC. The encoded protein is CASSPGHKPLYGYTF.

This clone appeared a few times. This chain uses TRBV18 with TRBJ2-7; D perhaps matches TRBD1 (6 bases). The length of the CDR3 is 14 residues. Germline CDR1 and CDR2: KGHSH and LQKENI. V lost 5 bases and J lost 6, with 17 bases in between. As DNA, the CDR3 is TGTGCCAGCTCAACCACAGGACAGTTCCTCGAGCAGTACTTC. It yields the protein CASSTTGQFLEQYF.

This clone was seen a few times. J is TRBJ2-5 and V is TRBV30; 8 bases align to TRBD1. The CDR3 sequence is 15 residues long. Germline V CDR1 and CDR2: GTSNPN, SVGIG (reference sequence). The junction had 7 bases not matched to a gene; V was cut back by 2 bases and J by 2 bases. DNA of the CDR3: TGTGCCTGGAGTCCTGGACAGGGCAGACAAGAGACCCAGTACTTC. Translating gives CAWSPGQGRQETQYF.

Of note for this clone: A read error may account for a junction end that differs from germline. Other DNA sequences within the sample encode an identical CDR3. CDR3 amino acids: CASAKDRADTEAFF. The CDR3 nucleotides are TGTGCCAGCGCTAAAGACAGGGCAGACACTGAGGCTTTCTTT. The chain couples TRBV6-1 to TRBJ1-1; 7 nucleotides align to TRBD1. The length of the CDR3 is 14 residues. The V gene's germline CDR1 is MNHNS and CDR2 SASEGT.

This clone turned up a few times. The rearrangement links TRBV7-9 to TRBJ1-2, with 7 nucleotides matching TRBD1. Germline V gene data show CDR1 as SEHNR and CDR2 as FQNEAQ (reference sequence). The CDR3 is 13 amino acids. Trimming took 1 base from V and 4 from J; bases not matched to a gene: 0. The CDR3: CASSLGTGYGYTF. CDR3 sequence (DNA): TGTGCCAGCAGCTTAGGGACAGGCTATGGCTACACCTTC. The whole variable domain, filled in from reference TRBV7-9 and TRBJ1-2, reads DTGVSQNPRHKITKRGQNVTFRCDPISEHNRLYWYRQTLGQGPEFLTYFQNEAQLEKSRLLSDRFSAERPKGSFSTLEIQRTEQGDSAMYLCASSLGTGYGYTFGSGTRLTVV.

This clone was seen a handful of times. The chain joins TRBV5-4 to TRBJ2-2; 9 bases are shared with TRBD1. CDR3 length: 17 amino acids. V dropped 4 bases and J dropped 0; count of bases not matched to a gene: 7. The germline V gene encodes CDR1 SGHNT and CDR2 YYREEE (reference sequence). The CDR3 spells CASSLRWTGANTGELFF. CDR3 DNA sequence: TGTGCCAGCAGCCTACGCTGGACAGGGGCGAACACCGGGGAGCTGTTTTTT. The full variable domain, rest sourced from reference TRBV5-4 and TRBJ2-2, is ETGVTQSPTHLIKTRGQQVTLRCSSQSGHNTVSWYQQALGQGPQFIFQYYREEENGRGNFPPRFSGLQFPNYSSELNVNALELDDSALYLCASSLRWTGANTGELFFGEGSRLTVL.

Only a few counts were recorded for this clone. V gene TRBV5-4 combines with J gene TRBJ2-3; 11 bases are a match to TRBD2. The CDR3 has 14 amino acids. From germline, CDR1 is SGHNT and CDR2 YYREEE (reference sequence). The V segment lost 5 bases and the J segment 5 bases; nucleotides outside the gene matches: 4. The CDR3 loop is CASRTSGVRDTQYF. CDR3 bases: TGTGCCAGCAGGACTAGCGGGGTGAGAGATACGCAGTATTTT.

In its sample, this clone was seen a few times. This chain connects TRBV28 to TRBJ2-5; D is unclear. Trimming removed 5 bases at V and 2 bases at J, with 6 bases between. Germline V gene data show CDR1 as MDHEN and CDR2 as SYDVKM. This CDR3 spans 12 amino acids. The CDR3 DNA reads TGTGCCAGCAGTCAGACTCAAGAGACCCAGTACTTC. Translating it yields CASSQTQETQYF.

This clone has just a few counts. The V call is TRBV19, the J call TRBJ1-1; D unclear. The V gene lost 7 bases and the J gene lost 0 bases, with 9 bases spanning the gap. There are 13 residues in the CDR3. Germline V CDR1 and CDR2: LNHDA, SQIVND (reference sequence). Here the CDR3 DNA reads TGTGCCAGTATGGGGAGAATGAACACTGAAGCTTTCTTT. Its protein product is CASMGRMNTEAFF.

This clone was recorded a few times. This chain uses TRBV19 with TRBJ1-1, with D possibly matching TRBD1 (5 bases). The V end lost 3 bases, the J end lost 1 base, and 9 bases lay between the germline ends. Germline V CDR1 and CDR2: LNHDA, SQIVND (reference sequence). The CDR3 totals 14 residues. CDR3 sequence reads: CASSIDRTNTEAFF. CDR3 coding DNA: TGTGCCAGTAGTATCGACAGAACGAACACTGAAGCTTTCTTT.

This clone was observed a handful of times. CDR3 coding DNA: TGTGCCAGCAGCCTCCAGGGGGTTGGGGACACTGAAGCTTTCTTT. Translating it yields CASSLQGVGDTEAFF. V usage is TRBV7-3 and J usage is TRBJ1-1; 7 bases match TRBD1. V lost 5 bases and J lost 3; bases outside the gene matches: 9. The CDR3 runs to 15 residues. Germline CDR1 reads SGHTA; CDR2 reads FQGTGA.

Details on this clone: The junction differs from germline at one of its ends, possibly a read error. This rearrangement joins TRBV7-8 to TRBJ1-1, with TRBD1 as a possible D gene (5 bases). The CDR3 runs to 17 residues. CDR1 SGHVS and CDR2 FQNEAQ come from the germline V gene. CDR3: CASSFRLPTVGNAEAFF. The CDR3 DNA sequence: TGTGCCAGCAGCTTTCGACTCCCGACAGTGGGGAACGCTGAAGCTTTCTTT. Full variable domain (rest looked up from reference TRBV7-8 and TRBJ1-1): GAGVSQSPRYKVAKRGQDVALRCDPISGHVSLFWYQQALGQGPEFLTYFQNEAQLDKSGLPSDRFFAERPEGSVSTLKIQRTQQEDSAVYLCASSFRLPTVGNAEAFFGQGTRLTVV.

J is TRBJ1-1 and V is TRBV18; perhaps TRBD1 as D (6 bases). Trimming left V 3 bases short and J 1 base short, with 12 bases between. Germline CDR1 and CDR2: KGHSH and LQKENI. The CDR3 extends over 15 amino acids. The CDR3 is CASSPTRGKNTEAFF. The CDR3 coding sequence is TGTGCCAGCTCACCCACCAGGGGAAAGAACACTGAAGCTTTCTTT. Combining the CDR3 with reference TRBV18 and TRBJ1-1 gives the whole variable domain NAGVMQNPRHLVRRRGQEARLRCSPMKGHSHVYWYRQLPEEGLKFMVYLQKENIIDESGMPKERFSAEFPKEGPSILRIQQVVRGDSAAYFCASSPTRGKNTEAFFGQGTRLTVV.

This clone was seen only a few times. The chain recombines TRBV7-9 with TRBJ2-3, with D possibly being TRBD2 (7 bases). The CDR3 is 16 residues long. Germline V gene lookup returns CDR1 SEHNR and CDR2 FQNEAQ (reference sequence). The V end lost 5 bases, the J end lost 3 bases, and 18 bases lay between the germline ends. The CDR3 DNA sequence: TGTGCCAGCAGCAACTATCGGGGGGCCACAACAGATACGCAGTATTTT. Its protein is CASSNYRGATTDTQYF.